The T cell receptor beta chain described here comes from a study of Ad26.COV2.S vaccination and SARS-CoV-2 variants. Study as a whole: This donor came from the COV1001 trial of Ad26.COV2.S.

Whole-study results and caveats: Vaccine and placebo recipients had comparable breadth of non-spike TCRs. While placebo recipients had lower spike-specific TCR breadth, vaccine recipients had more.

CDR1 MDHEN and CDR2 SYDVKM come from the germline V gene. The CDR3 is made up of 14 amino acids. V shed 3 bases and J 9 bases; nucleotides not matched to a gene: 5. Here immunoSEQ multiplex PCR was the method, and the copy in TCRdb shows in-frame clones only, minus some. The sample lists 300,000 to 350,000 clones; around four fifths were seen once. A remark on this clone: Its antigen is undetermined.

This sample's treatment: roughly 20 received Ad26.COV2.S at low or high dose, single or two shots; about five received placebo; per-sample allocation not given. The samples were gathered on day 63 after the first injection of vaccine or placebo. In Boston, the donor was an adult between 18-55 years of age. This chain links TRBV28 with TRBJ1-5, with TRBD1 matching over 10 bases. The receptor comes from a person aged 18-65 years who received the Ad26.COV2.S COVID-19 vaccine or a placebo. The sequencing here drew on peripheral blood, taken in a trial of Ad26.COV2.S vaccine versus placebo. CDR3 residues: CASSLGTGVWPQHF. The CDR3 DNA reads as TGTGCCAGCAGTTTGGGGACAGGGGTTTGGCCCCAGCATTTT. The whole variable domain, filled in from reference TRBV28 and TRBJ1-5, reads DVKVTQSSRYLVKRTGEKVFLECVQDMDHENMFWYRQDPGLGLRLIYFSYDVKMKEKGDIPEGYSVSREKKERFSLILESASTNQTSMYLCASSLGTGVWPQHFGDGTRLSIL.